Shown below are 20 T cell receptor beta chains from a single sample sequenced in a study of technical replicates of blood from a few donors. Sequenced by immunoSEQ multiplex PCR; TCRdb stores in-frame clones only, minus some. The profile shows more than 65,000 clones, roughly 92% of them singletons. Material for sequencing was T cells isolated from PBMCs. Every receptor here comes from a human donor in good health.

The sample holds one count of this clone. The rearrangement uses TRBV11-3 and TRBJ1-4, with 8 bases fitting TRBD1. The germline V gene encodes CDR1 SGHNT and CDR2 YENEEA. CDR3 length: 14 residues. Trimming removed 5 bases from V and 8 bases from J; junction bases left unmatched: 7. CDR3 region: CASSPRTGYEKLFF. CDR3 coding DNA: TGTGCCAGCAGCCCGCGGACAGGGTACGAAAAACTGTTTTTT.

The chain's CDR3 is CAWSSQGNNQPQHF. As DNA, the CDR3 is TGTGCCTGGAGTTCACAGGGGAACAATCAGCCCCAGCATTTT. V is TRBV30 and J is TRBJ1-5; 7 bases align to TRBD1. The germline CDR1 and CDR2 sequences are GTSNPN and SVGIG (reference sequence). The CDR3 contains 14 residues. Unmatched junction bases numbered 4, after V lost 2 bases and J lost 3 bases. Full variable domain (rest looked up from reference TRBV30 and TRBJ1-5): SQTIHQWPATLVQPVGSPLSLECTVEGTSNPNLYWYRQAAGRGLQLLFYSVGIGQISSEVPQNLSASRPQDRQFILSSKKLLLSDSGFYLCAWSSQGNNQPQHFGDGTRLSIL.

The V gene is TRBV13, the J gene TRBJ2-7, with 9 positions matching TRBD2. Losses at the gene ends were 5 bases for V and 4 bases for J; bases not matched to a gene: 6. The CDR3 spans 14 residues. Germline loops: CDR1 PRHDT, CDR2 FYEKMQ (reference sequence). CDR3 sequence (DNA): TGTGCCAGCAGCAATGGACTAGCGCGATACGAGCAGTACTTC. Protein sequence: CASSNGLARYEQYF.

The chain links TRBV27 to TRBJ2-7, with TRBD1 matching over 10 bases. Germline values: CDR1 MNHEY, CDR2 SMNVEV (reference sequence). This CDR3 spans 12 amino acids. The V and J ends lost 3 bases and 12 bases, in that order; junction bases with no gene match: 5. The CDR3 sequence is CASSLGTGERYF. In nucleotides, the CDR3 is TGTGCCAGCAGTTTGGGGACAGGGGAGAGGTACTTC.

The V and J genes are TRBV27 and TRBJ2-5, with 10 bases identical to TRBD1. The CDR3 extends over 15 amino acids. V trimming: 7 bases; J trimming: 1 base; junction bases outside the gene matches: 6. Germline V CDR1 and CDR2: MNHEY, SMNVEV (reference sequence). CDR3 protein: CASTRQGAPQETQYF. CDR3 DNA: TGTGCCAGCACCCGACAGGGGGCCCCCCAAGAGACCCAGTACTTC.

This chain links TRBV30 with TRBJ2-3; 8 nucleotides align to TRBD2. J lost 2 bases, V lost 8 bases, and 15 bases had no gene match. The CDR3 loop spans 16 amino acids. Per the germline V gene, CDR1 is GTSNPN and CDR2 is SVGIG (reference sequence). As DNA, the CDR3 is TGTGCCGCAAATGTCGGGCTAGCGGGTAACACAGATACGCAGTATTTT. Its translation: CAANVGLAGNTDTQYF.

This chain joins TRBV9 and TRBJ2-7; perhaps D is TRBD1 or TRBD2 (5 bases each). V lost 4 bases, J lost 2 bases, and 13 bases lay in between. This CDR3 has 14 amino acids. The V gene's germline CDR1 is SGDLS and CDR2 YYNGEE. The CDR3 DNA follows: TGTGCCAGCAGCCTAGGAGGACAAACCTACGAGCAGTACTTC. This codes for CASSLGGQTYEQYF.

This chain links TRBV27 with TRBJ2-1; TRBD2 aligns across 11 bases. The trim removed 5 bases at V and 9 bases at J, leaving 9 bases unmatched. CDR1 MNHEY and CDR2 SMNVEV come from the germline V gene (reference sequence). The CDR3 has 15 residues. CDR3 protein: CASSPLAGGWVEQFF. In DNA, the CDR3 is TGTGCCAGCAGTCCTCTAGCGGGAGGTTGGGTTGAGCAGTTCTTC.

The chain uses TRBV11-2 and TRBJ2-5; 10 bases are a match to TRBD2. This CDR3 has 14 residues. The ends lost 1 base at V and 4 bases at J; junction bases unmatched: 0. Looked up from germline, CDR1 is SGHAT and CDR2 is FQNNGV. The CDR3 protein is CASSLGLAGETQYF. CDR3 DNA: TGTGCCAGCAGCTTAGGACTAGCGGGAGAGACCCAGTACTTC.

V and J are TRBV13 and TRBJ1-2; no definite D call. The CDR3 contains 13 residues. Germline V gene data show CDR1 as PRHDT and CDR2 as FYEKMQ (reference sequence). V was shortened by 5 bases and J by 2 bases, with 9 bases between the two germline ends. The CDR3 loop is CASSNGINYGYTF. As DNA, the CDR3 is TGTGCCAGCAGCAACGGGATAAACTATGGCTACACCTTC.

This chain uses TRBV5-1 with TRBJ2-3, with 12 bases aligning to TRBD2. The germline V gene has CDR1 SGHRS and CDR2 YFSETQ. The CDR3 is 16 amino acids. V lost 4 bases, J lost 2 bases, and 5 bases stayed unmatched. The CDR3 protein is CASSLRTSGITDTQYF. The CDR3 DNA sequence: TGCGCCAGCAGCCTGAGGACTAGCGGGATCACAGATACGCAGTATTTT.

V is TRBV2 and J is TRBJ2-3, with 9 bases that match TRBD1. This CDR3 has 14 residues. J gave up 4 bases and V 9 bases, and 8 bases lay outside the gene matches. Germline lookup yields CDR1 SNHLY and CDR2 FYNNEI. This CDR3 is CASREGQGPDTQYF. The CDR3 DNA is TGTGCCAGTAGGGAGGGACAGGGTCCAGATACGCAGTATTTT.

The chain has TRBV6-5 and TRBJ2-7, with D hard to call. CDR1 and CDR2 (germline): MNHEY, SVGAGI. Between the trimmed V and J ends, which lost 7 bases and 3 bases, there was a span of 16 bases. The CDR3 runs 14 residues. The CDR3 coding sequence is TGTGCCAGCACCGACTCCCCATTAAACTACGAGCAGTACTTC. Protein product: CASTDSPLNYEQYF.

The V call is TRBV7-2, the J call TRBJ2-1; D unclear. Germline V gene data show CDR1 as SGHTA and CDR2 as FQGNSA. The CDR3 is made up of 15 amino acids. V lost 2 bases to trimming and J lost 1 base, with 9 bases between them. The CDR3 is CASSLRSGSYNEQFF. In DNA form, the CDR3 reads TGTGCCAGCAGCTTAAGGTCAGGTTCCTACAATGAGCAGTTCTTC.

Remarks on this clone: The junction differs from germline at one of its ends, possibly a read error. The chain has TRBV7-2 and TRBJ1-5; the D is unclear. The germline V gene encodes CDR1 SGHTA and CDR2 FQGNSA. There are 14 residues in the CDR3. The CDR3 DNA sequence: TGTGCGAGCAGGAGATCCGGGATGTTTCAGCCCCAGCATTTT. Translated, it gives CASRRSGMFQPQHF.

J is TRBJ2-5 and V is TRBV2, with D possibly TRBD2 on 6 matching bases. CDR1 and CDR2 (germline): SNHLY, FYNNEI. This CDR3 region has 15 residues. The germline V and J ends were trimmed by 6 bases and 0 bases, with 14 bases remaining between them. The DNA for the CDR3 is TGTGCCAGCAGACTTGGGCGGGATTACCAAGAGACCCAGTACTTC. This encodes CASRLGRDYQETQYF.

This clone is a singleton in its sample. The chain couples TRBV20-1 to TRBJ2-1; D is unresolved. The length of the CDR3 is 11 residues. V was clipped by 1 base and J by 7 bases, with 5 bases between them. Germline V gene lookup returns CDR1 DFQATT and CDR2 SNEGSKA (reference sequence). DNA for the CDR3: TGCAGTGCTAGAGGAACTAATGAGCAGTTCTTC. Protein sequence: CSARGTNEQFF.

The rearrangement links TRBV29-1 to TRBJ1-2; 9 nucleotides match TRBD1. The germline gives CDR1 SQVTM, CDR2 ANQGSEA. V lost 6 bases and J lost 4; bases outside the gene matches: 6. The CDR3 is made up of 13 amino acids. CDR3 DNA sequence: TGCAGCGTCACAGGGGGCGACAGCTATGGCTACACCTTC. This codes for CSVTGGDSYGYTF.

J is TRBJ2-2 and V is TRBV4-2, with 10 bases matching TRBD2. V lost 1 base and J lost 3; bases outside the gene matches: 5. Germline-derived CDR1 and CDR2 are LGHNA and YNFKEQ. There are 17 residues in the CDR3. The CDR3 coding sequence is TGTGCCAGCAGCCAAGCAGGGCTAGCGGGAGACACCGGGGAGCTGTTTTTT. It is translated as CASSQAGLAGDTGELFF.

This sequence joins TRBV27 and TRBJ2-1, with 7 bases identical to TRBD1. Trimming cost V 3 bases and J 5 bases; bases outside gene matches: 4. The CDR3 runs 14 residues. Germline CDR1 and CDR2: MNHEY and SMNVEV (reference sequence). The CDR3 loop is CASSFTGVHNEQFF. The CDR3, as DNA: TGTGCCAGCAGTTTTACAGGGGTTCACAATGAGCAGTTCTTC.